These 20 T cell receptor beta chains originate from one sample sequenced in a study of control samples from healthy donors and cancer patients. Sequencing used immunoSEQ multiplex PCR; TCRdb keeps in-frame clones, though not all of them. The top ten clones hold 1.5% to 2% of a sample with some 130,000 clones, roughly 91% of them seen once. What was sequenced was PBMCs. The receptor source for this set is a man aged 50 to 60 with head and neck cancer.

The CDR3 nucleotides are TGTGCCAGCAGTTATCAGGGGGCATATGGCTACACCTTC. Protein: CASSYQGAYGYTF. The rearrangement joins TRBV6-5 to TRBJ1-2, with 8 positions matching TRBD1. The length of the CDR3 is 13 residues. CDR1 MNHEY and CDR2 SVGAGI come from the germline V gene. The J segment lost 5 bases and the V segment lost 3 bases, leaving 2 bases of the junction unmatched.

This chain uses TRBV6-6 with TRBJ1-1; no clear D. V lost 8 bases and J lost 0, with 19 bases in between. This CDR3 has 16 amino acids. Germline V lookup: CDR1 MNHNY, CDR2 SVGAGI (reference sequence). In nucleotides, the CDR3 is TGTGCCAGCCGCGCCCCGCAGCGATACATGAACACTGAAGCTTTCTTT. This translates into CASRAPQRYMNTEAFF.

Details on this clone: An end of the junction does not agree with germline; a read error may underlie this. This chain uses TRBV6-2 or TRBV6-3 with TRBJ2-3; D is possibly TRBD2 (5 bases). This CDR3 is 17 amino acids long. Germline V CDR1 and CDR2: MNHEY, SVGEGT. Here the CDR3 DNA reads TGTGCCAGCAGTTACGAATCCCAATGGGGAGCCCGTGACCTTCTTGTATTT. Encoded protein: CASSYESQWGARDLLVF.

This chain joins TRBV7-2 and TRBJ1-6, with a weak D call TRBD1 (6 bases). The ends were cut back, 5 bases at V and 5 bases at J, with 25 bases in the middle. The CDR3 is made up of 19 amino acids. Germline values: CDR1 SGHTA, CDR2 FQGNSA. The CDR3 bases are TGTGCCAGCAGCCAGTCGTGGCTACCGGGGGCAAACGATAATTCACCCCTCCACTTT. It encodes CASSQSWLPGANDNSPLHF.

The rearrangement links TRBV11-2 to TRBJ2-2; 10 bases are shared with TRBD2. CDR3 size: 15 residues. Germline trimming cut 6 bases from V and 4 bases from J; bases unmatched to any gene: 5. Germline values: CDR1 SGHAT, CDR2 FQNNGV. CDR3 protein: CASRVAGGSTGELFF. CDR3 nucleotide sequence: TGTGCCAGCAGGGTAGCGGGGGGTAGCACCGGGGAGCTGTTTTTT.

The rearrangement joins TRBV5-1 to TRBJ1-1; 8 bases line up with TRBD1. The CDR3 runs 17 residues. Looked up from germline, CDR1 is SGHRS and CDR2 is YFSETQ. Trimming at V came to 2 bases and at J to 1 base, leaving 10 bases not matched to a gene. The DNA of the CDR3 is TGCGCCAGCAGCTTCGACAGGGGAGGAGCTGAGAACACTGAAGCTTTCTTT. It is translated as CASSFDRGGAENTEAFF.

This clone was seen only once. This rearrangement joins TRBV25-1 to TRBJ2-3; D is perhaps TRBD2 (6 bases). The germline V and J ends were trimmed by 7 bases and 6 bases, with 14 bases remaining between them. Germline loops: CDR1 MGHDK, CDR2 SYGVNS. The CDR3 is 13 residues long. Here the CDR3 reads CASTRAGSDTQYF. Written as DNA, the CDR3 is TGTGCCAGCACCCGGGCGGGGAGCGATACGCAGTATTTT.

A single count supports this clone. The genes are TRBV7-7 and TRBJ2-3; D might be TRBD1 or TRBD2, each matching 6 bases. V was trimmed by 3 bases and J by 1 base, leaving 11 bases between them. The CDR3 extends over 15 amino acids. The germline gives CDR1 SSHAT, CDR2 FNYEAQ (reference sequence). As DNA, the CDR3 is TGTGCCAGCAGCTTGCGGGACACCCGCACAGATACGCAGTATTTT. Its translation is CASSLRDTRTDTQYF.

The chain has TRBV6-6 and TRBJ2-1; 8 nucleotides match TRBD2. Germline V CDR1 and CDR2: MNHNY, SVGAGI (reference sequence). J lost 1 base, V lost 8 bases, and 10 bases had no gene match. This CDR3 has 16 amino acids. CDR3 protein: CASVDGGTSSYNEQFF. In DNA form, the CDR3 reads TGTGCCAGCGTGGATGGCGGGACTAGTTCCTACAATGAGCAGTTCTTC.

The CDR3 loop reads CASSWGSGTGGREQYF. CDR3 nucleotides: TGCGCCAGCAGCTGGGGTTCCGGGACAGGGGGCCGCGAGCAGTACTTC. This chain connects TRBV5-1 to TRBJ2-7, with TRBD1 matching over 12 bases. CDR3 length: 16 residues. Trimming at V came to 3 bases and at J to 6 bases, leaving 10 bases not matched to a gene. Germline CDR1 is SGHRS and CDR2 is YFSETQ.

This clone turned up a few times. The V call is TRBV28, the J call TRBJ1-2, with D maybe TRBD1 (6 bases). The CDR3 has 12 amino acids. V was cut by 8 bases and J by 7 bases, with 14 bases left in between. CDR1 and CDR2 (germline): MDHEN, SYDVKM. The CDR3 nucleotides are TGTGCCAGCCGGATCCTACAGGGTGGCTACACCTTC. Encoded protein: CASRILQGGYTF.

This rearrangement joins TRBV2 to TRBJ1-2; possibly TRBD1 for D (5 bases). Looked up from germline, CDR1 is SNHLY and CDR2 is FYNNEI. The CDR3 loop spans 17 amino acids. With 2 bases removed from V and 8 bases from J, the gap between germline ends came to 24 bases. CDR3 protein: CASSEPTYGGGANGYTF. For the CDR3, the DNA is TGTGCCAGCAGTGAACCCACTTACGGGGGGGGTGCGAACGGCTACACCTTC.

The chain has TRBV6-6 and TRBJ1-6; 10 nucleotides line up with TRBD1. Germline V gene data show CDR1 as MNHNY and CDR2 as SVGAGI (reference sequence). The CDR3 extends over 13 amino acids. CDR3 DNA sequence: TGTGCAGGACAGGGGGCCTATAATTCACCCCTCCACTTT. This codes for CAGQGAYNSPLHF.

V is TRBV9 and J is TRBJ1-5, with TRBD1 matching 9 bases. V trimming: 4 bases; J trimming: 7 bases; junction bases outside the gene matches: 9. Germline V gene data show CDR1 as SGDLS and CDR2 as YYNGEE. The CDR3 runs to 15 residues. The DNA of the CDR3 is TGTGCCAGCAGCACTACAGGGGGCAGAGAACAGCCCCAGCATTTT. It specifies CASSTTGGREQPQHF.

The chain uses TRBV5-1 and TRBJ1-2; no reliable D call. CDR1 SGHRS and CDR2 YFSETQ come from the germline V gene. CDR3 length: 12 amino acids. V gave up 5 bases and J gave up 7 bases, with 12 bases separating them. The DNA for the CDR3 is TGCGCCAGCAGAGAATCCCAAACTGGCTACACCTTC. As protein: CASRESQTGYTF. Looking up the rest from reference TRBV5-1 and TRBJ1-2 gives the full variable domain: KAGVTQTPRYLIKTRGQQVTLSCSPISGHRSVSWYQQTPGQGLQFLFEYFSETQRNKGNFPGRFSGRQFSNSRSEMNVSTLELGDSALYLCASRESQTGYTFGSGTRLTVV.

V and J are TRBV7-9 and TRBJ2-7; 7 bases line up with TRBD1. Unmatched junction bases numbered 13, after V lost 2 bases and J lost 3 bases. There are 17 residues in the CDR3. Germline CDR1 reads SEHNR; CDR2 reads FQNEAQ (reference sequence). The chain's CDR3 is CASSLRVIKGQYYEQYF. The CDR3 nucleotides are TGTGCCAGCAGCTTACGTGTTATTAAGGGACAGTACTACGAGCAGTACTTC. Combining the CDR3 with reference TRBV7-9 and TRBJ2-7 gives the whole variable domain DTGVSQNPRHKITKRGQNVTFRCDPISEHNRLYWYRQTLGQGPEFLTYFQNEAQLEKSRLLSDRFSAERPKGSFSTLEIQRTEQGDSAMYLCASSLRVIKGQYYEQYFGPGTRLTVT.

The V gene is TRBV28, the J gene TRBJ2-1; TRBD1 matches 9 bases. The CDR3 extends over 16 amino acids. With 6 bases clipped from V and 2 bases from J, the junction kept 8 bases outside the gene matches. The V gene's germline CDR1 is MDHEN and CDR2 SYDVKM. CDR3 nucleotide sequence: TGTGCCAGCAGGCCACCGAGGGACAGGGCCTACAATGAGCAGTTCTTC. Residues: CASRPPRDRAYNEQFF.

The CDR3 DNA is TGTGCCAGCAGCGGCCGCTGGGGTTCTTCCTATGGCTACACCTTC. Translating gives CASSGRWGSSYGYTF. The chain links TRBV4-2 to TRBJ1-2, with no clear D. The germline gives CDR1 LGHNA, CDR2 YNFKEQ. This CDR3 region has 15 residues. V was trimmed by 5 bases and J by 4 bases, leaving 17 bases between them.

The chain recombines TRBV21-1 with TRBJ2-3; TRBD1 is taken as the D call from the table, unchecked against the DNA. TRBV21-1 is a listed pseudogene. This CDR3 is 16 amino acids long. In nucleotides, the CDR3 is TGTGCCAGCAGCACAGAAGAGGGACAGGAAACAGATACGCAGTATTTT. This codes for CASSTEEGQETDTQYF.

The gene calls are TRBV30 and TRBJ2-2; TRBD2 aligns across 12 bases. This CDR3 region has 16 residues. Germline V CDR1 and CDR2: GTSNPN, SVGIG (reference sequence). J was trimmed by 7 bases and V by 2 bases; bases with no gene match: 8. The CDR3, as DNA: TGTGCCTGGAGTCAGGCTAGCGGGGGGGCTGGCGGGGAGCTGTTTTTT. It specifies CAWSQASGGAGGELFF.